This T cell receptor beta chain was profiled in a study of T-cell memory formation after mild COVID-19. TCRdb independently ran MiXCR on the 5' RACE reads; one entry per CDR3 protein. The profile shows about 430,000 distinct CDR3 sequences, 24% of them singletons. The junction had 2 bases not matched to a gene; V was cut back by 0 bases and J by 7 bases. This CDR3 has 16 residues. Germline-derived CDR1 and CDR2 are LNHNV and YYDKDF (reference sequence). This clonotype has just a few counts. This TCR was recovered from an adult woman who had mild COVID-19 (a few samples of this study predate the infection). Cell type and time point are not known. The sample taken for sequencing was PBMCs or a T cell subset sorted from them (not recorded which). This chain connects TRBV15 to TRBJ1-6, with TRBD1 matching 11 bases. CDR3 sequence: CATSRDRDRGNSPLHF. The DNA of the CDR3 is TGTGCCACCAGCAGAGATAGGGACAGGGGGAATTCACCCCTCCACTTT.